The T cell receptor (beta chain) under discussion was sequenced for a study of technical replicates of blood from several donors. This clone has only a few counts. Only in-frame clones appear in the TCRdb table, and some are missing; sequencing was by immunoSEQ multiplex PCR. The sample has some 74,000 clones; about 88% are singletons. CDR3 length equals 15 residues. CDR1 is MGHRA and CDR2 is YSYEKL in the germline V gene. With 3 bases removed from V and 0 bases from J, the gap between germline ends came to 9 bases. Sequenced input: T cells isolated from PBMCs. The rearrangement joins TRBV4-1 to TRBJ1-5; tentatively, D is TRBD1 (5 bases). This TCR came from a human donor in good health. The DNA of the CDR3 is TGCGCCAGCAGCCATGGAGACAGTAGCAATCAGCCCCAGCATTTT. It is translated as CASSHGDSSNQPQHF.